The clone carrying this T cell receptor beta chain occurred many times. Prepared TCR beta cDNA libraries contained unique molecular identifiers. TCRdb re-analysed the PCR reads in MiXCR, keeping a single row per CDR3 protein. Altogether 450,000 to 650,000 distinct CDR3 sequences are present, roughly 45% being singletons, with the ten largest covering around 1.7%. This sample stems from a study of post-analysis software for immune sequencing data. The sequence derives from a girl aged 10 to 17 with multiple sclerosis. Specimen: blood.

CDR3 bases: TGTGCCAGCAGCCAAGGACTAGCGGGAGTCTACGAGCAGTACTTC. Translated, it gives CASSQGLAGVYEQYF. The gene calls are TRBV3-1 and TRBJ2-7; 12 nucleotides line up with TRBD2. This CDR3 region has 15 residues. Germline CDR1 reads LGHDT; CDR2 reads YNNKEL (reference sequence). V lost 1 base and J lost 3; bases outside the gene matches: 1.